The 31 T cell receptor beta chains reported below all come from one sample, sequenced in a study of T cell changes during pregnancy in multiple sclerosis. Measured with immunoSEQ multiplex PCR; TCRdb has only the in-frame clones, and not every one. The table lists tens of thousands of clones, over 85% of them singletons, with under 2% in the top ten. This sample comprised peripheral blood, obtained in the second trimester of pregnancy. The origin of the receptors is a female donor with multiple sclerosis, enrolled in a pregnancy study.

This clone was seen only a few times. J is TRBJ2-7 and V is TRBV4-2, with TRBD2 matching over 7 bases. Trimming removed 1 base from V and 2 bases from J; junction bases left unmatched: 5. CDR3 length equals 15 residues. Germline V gene sequence: CDR1 LGHNA, CDR2 YNFKEQ. The CDR3 is CASSQVRAGPYEQYF. CDR3 in DNA: TGTGCCAGCAGCCAAGTGCGAGCGGGACCCTACGAGCAGTACTTC.

This chain links TRBV5-1 with TRBJ2-5; TRBD2 matches at 14 bases. This CDR3 has 17 amino acids. CDR1 is SGHRS, CDR2 YFSETQ, per germline. J was trimmed by 1 base and V by 0 bases; bases with no gene match: 2. CDR3 coding DNA: TGCGCCAGCAGCTTGGGGGGGACTAGCGGGGGCCAAGAGACCCAGTACTTC. This sequence encodes CASSLGGTSGGQETQYF.

With respect to this clone: This specimen includes other DNA sequences encoding the same CDR3. This chain connects TRBV7-9 to TRBJ2-7; TRBD2 is a possible D gene (6 bases). Germline V lookup: CDR1 SEHNR, CDR2 FQNEAQ (reference sequence). Trimming pared 3 bases from V and 3 bases from J, leaving 9 bases between. This CDR3 is 13 amino acids long. The DNA of the CDR3 is TGTGCCAGCAGCTTGGTGGGGGGCTACGAGCAGTACTTC. As protein: CASSLVGGYEQYF.

J is TRBJ1-6 and V is TRBV7-3, with no clear D. Germline V gene data show CDR1 as SGHTA and CDR2 as FQGTGA. Between the trimmed V and J ends, which lost 1 base and 7 bases, there was a span of 8 bases. The CDR3 sequence is 14 residues long. CDR3: CASSLIGRNSPLHF. The CDR3 nucleotides read TGTGCCAGCAGCTTAATTGGGAGGAATTCACCCCTCCACTTT.

The DNA for the CDR3 is TGTGCCAGCAGCGACACTCCCTACGAGCAGTACTTC. Translated, it gives CASSDTPYEQYF. The chain couples TRBV27 to TRBJ2-7; the D is unclear. Germline values: CDR1 MNHEY, CDR2 SMNVEV (reference sequence). The CDR3 contains 12 residues. Trimming took 6 bases from V and 2 from J, leaving 8 bases between them.

The chain carries TRBV6-1 and TRBJ1-3, with D possibly being TRBD1 (6 bases). CDR1 and CDR2 (germline): MNHNS, SASEGT. V lost 6 bases and J 0 bases, leaving 12 bases between the germline ends. The CDR3 is made up of 15 amino acids. In nucleotides, the CDR3 is TGTGCCAGCAGCCAAGGACAGTTCTCTGGAAACACCATATATTTT. Translation: CASSQGQFSGNTIYF.

The chain recombines TRBV6-6 with TRBJ2-7; TRBD2 matches at 8 bases. The CDR3 spans 15 residues. After removal of 5 bases from V and 1 base from J, the junction contained 7 bases not matched to a gene. The germline gives CDR1 MNHNY, CDR2 SVGAGI (reference sequence). This CDR3 reads CASSPLAELSYEQYF. The CDR3 DNA reads TGTGCCAGCAGTCCACTAGCGGAGCTTTCCTACGAGCAGTACTTC.

A word on this clone: Germline is not matched at one junction end, which may reflect a read error. This CDR3 is CASSEAWADNRPQHF. The DNA for the CDR3 is TGTGCCAGCAGTGAAGCTTGGGCGGACAATCGGCCCCAGCATTTT. The chain recombines TRBV2 with TRBJ1-5; the D gene is possibly TRBD1 (5 bases). Per germline, CDR1 SNHLY and CDR2 FYNNEI. CDR3 length: 15 amino acids.

The chain carries TRBV5-4 and TRBJ2-1; a possible D gene is TRBD2 (6 bases). V gave up 2 bases and J gave up 5 bases, with 14 bases separating them. Germline V gene sequence: CDR1 SGHNT, CDR2 YYREEE (reference sequence). The CDR3 has 15 amino acids. CDR3 coding DNA: TGTGCCAGCAGCTTCGGGGGTATCGGACACAATGAGCAGTTCTTC. Residues: CASSFGGIGHNEQFF.

This rearrangement joins TRBV7-7 to TRBJ2-5; D gene uncertain. CDR3 length: 14 amino acids. V lost 5 bases, J lost 8 bases, and 18 bases lay in between. CDR1 and CDR2 (germline): SSHAT, FNYEAQ (reference sequence). CDR3 nucleotide sequence: TGTGCCAGCAGCCCAGGATTAGTCGATGGAACCCAGTACTTC. Translating it yields CASSPGLVDGTQYF.

This clone was seen only once. The chain is built from TRBV11-3 and TRBJ2-1; TRBD2 matches 11 bases. Germline CDR1 and CDR2: SGHNT and YENEEA. The CDR3 runs 17 residues. J was trimmed by 4 bases and V by 6 bases; bases with no gene match: 11. The DNA for the CDR3 is TGTGCCAGCAGTTTTAGCGGGGGGGCCTCCCGTTACAATGAGCAGTTCTTC. It yields the protein CASSFSGGASRYNEQFF.

The V call is TRBV9, the J call TRBJ1-2; possibly TRBD1 for D (5 bases). Trimming removed 3 bases at V and 8 bases at J, with 11 bases between. Germline CDR1 reads SGDLS; CDR2 reads YYNGEE. The CDR3 spans 12 residues. CDR3 amino acids: CASSASGEGYTF. The DNA of the CDR3 is TGTGCCAGCAGCGCCTCGGGGGAGGGCTACACCTTC.

The chain is built from TRBV12-5 and TRBJ1-5; the D gene is possibly TRBD1 (5 bases). CDR1 and CDR2 (germline): LGHNT, FRNRAP. V lost 6 bases and J 5 bases, leaving 11 bases between the germline ends. The CDR3 sequence is 13 residues long. The CDR3 spells CASGQDGYQPQHF. In DNA, the CDR3 is TGTGCTAGTGGACAGGACGGGTATCAGCCCCAGCATTTT.

The chain has TRBV10-3 and TRBJ1-1; D may be TRBD1 (5 bases). V was shortened by 7 bases and J by 4 bases, with 16 bases between the two germline ends. The CDR3 is 14 amino acids. Germline V gene lookup returns CDR1 ENHRY and CDR2 SYGVKD. The CDR3, as DNA: TGTGCCATCATGGGAGCGAGGAGGGGCACTGAAGCTTTCTTT. Translating gives CAIMGARRGTEAFF.

The chain uses TRBV11-1 and TRBJ1-1; the D is unclear. There are 15 residues in the CDR3. Trimming cost V 1 base and J 3 bases, with 12 bases left between them. The germline V gene encodes CDR1 SGHAT and CDR2 FQDESV (reference sequence). In DNA, the CDR3 is TGTGCCAGCAGCTTAGTGCGGGATTGGGACACTGAAGCTTTCTTT. As protein: CASSLVRDWDTEAFF.

The CDR3 DNA sequence: TGTGCCAGCAGCCCCTCTAGCGGGGGGGTGGATGAGCAGTTCTTC. Its protein product is CASSPSSGGVDEQFF. The V and J genes are TRBV7-3 and TRBJ2-1; 12 positions match TRBD2. The V gene end was trimmed by 5 bases and the J gene end by 8 bases; junction bases not matched to a gene: 7. Germline-derived CDR1 and CDR2 are SGHTA and FQGTGA. This CDR3 is built from 15 residues.

The V call is TRBV5-5, the J call TRBJ2-7, with D uncertain. Trimming left V 6 bases short and J 4 bases short, with 14 bases between. Germline CDR1 is SGHKS and CDR2 is YYEKEE (reference sequence). The length of the CDR3 is 13 residues. In nucleotides, the CDR3 is TGTGCCAGCACCCCTCGTCCACTTTACGAGCAGTACTTC. It specifies CASTPRPLYEQYF.

The V and J genes are TRBV10-3 and TRBJ2-3, with D tentatively TRBD2 (6 bases). CDR3 size: 17 residues. Germline assignment: CDR1 ENHRY and CDR2 SYGVKD. V was trimmed by 4 bases and J by 1 base, leaving 18 bases between them. The CDR3 loop reads CAISGPTAERGTDTQYF. In DNA form, the CDR3 reads TGTGCCATCAGTGGACCAACCGCCGAGCGGGGCACAGATACGCAGTATTTT.

CDR3 bases: TGTGCCAGAAGCTTGGTTTCTGAGGGAACCAAAAACATTCAGTACTTC. It encodes CARSLVSEGTKNIQYF. V and J are TRBV5-3 and TRBJ2-4, with D possibly being TRBD2 (5 bases). TRBV5-3 is annotated as an ORF whose role is uncertain. V was clipped by 0 bases and J by 2 bases, with 12 bases between them. The CDR3 is 16 amino acids.

The chain recombines TRBV12-5 with TRBJ1-2; D is uncertain. The CDR3 runs to 13 residues. CDR1 is LGHNT, CDR2 FRNRAP, per germline. V lost 9 bases and J lost 5, with 16 bases in between. CDR3 DNA sequence: TGTGCTAGCCTGCCGTCGGGGAGGTATGGCTACACCTTC. Translation: CASLPSGRYGYTF.

A few counts support this clone. This rearrangement joins TRBV6-6 to TRBJ1-1, with 7 bases that match TRBD1. Losses at the gene ends were 8 bases for V and 1 base for J; bases not matched to a gene: 4. There are 13 residues in the CDR3. CDR1 MNHNY and CDR2 SVGAGI come from the germline V gene (reference sequence). The CDR3 DNA is TGTGCCAGCGCAAACAGGGGGAACACTGAAGCTTTCTTT. This codes for CASANRGNTEAFF.

The chain joins TRBV7-7 to TRBJ1-4, with 9 bases fitting TRBD1. CDR3 length: 15 residues. Per the germline V gene, CDR1 is SSHAT and CDR2 is FNYEAQ (reference sequence). The J segment lost 10 bases and the V segment lost 5 bases, leaving 11 bases of the junction unmatched. The CDR3 is CASSLTGGGLGKLFF. The CDR3 nucleotides read TGTGCCAGCAGCCTGACAGGGGGTGGTCTCGGAAAACTGTTTTTT.

V is TRBV6-5 and J is TRBJ2-7, with 7 bases matching TRBD1. Per the germline V gene, CDR1 is MNHEY and CDR2 is SVGAGI. The junction had 7 bases not matched to a gene; V was cut back by 2 bases and J by 3 bases. The CDR3 spans 15 residues. The CDR3 region is CASSYTGQWNYEQYF. The CDR3, as DNA: TGTGCCAGCAGTTACACGGGACAGTGGAACTACGAGCAGTACTTC.

This clone was recorded only once. J is TRBJ2-5 and V is TRBV19, with a tentative D call TRBD1 (5 bases). The V end lost 4 bases, the J end lost 5 bases, and 17 bases lay between the germline ends. CDR3 size: 15 residues. Germline V gives CDR1 LNHDA, CDR2 SQIVND (reference sequence). CDR3: CASSTRTDIGETQYF. The CDR3 DNA sequence: TGTGCCAGTAGTACCCGGACGGACATTGGGGAGACCCAGTACTTC.

The V and J genes are TRBV4-2 and TRBJ1-3; TRBD1 agrees at 7 bases. The CDR3 consists of 18 residues. Germline-derived CDR1 and CDR2 are LGHNA and YNFKEQ. V lost 4 bases, J lost 1 base, and 13 bases stayed unmatched. In nucleotides, the CDR3 is TGTGCCAGCAGCCTTAGAACGAACAGGGGACAGTCTGGAAACACCATATATTTT. Amino acids: CASSLRTNRGQSGNTIYF.

The chain employs TRBV2 and TRBJ2-7; maybe TRBD2 (5 bases). The CDR3 is 15 amino acids. Germline lookup yields CDR1 SNHLY and CDR2 FYNNEI. The V gene lost 1 base and the J gene lost 3 bases, with 13 bases spanning the gap. DNA of the CDR3: TGTGCCAGCAGTGAAGTGTGGCTAGCCCTCTACGAGCAGTACTTC. This sequence encodes CASSEVWLALYEQYF.

The chain combines TRBV5-1 with TRBJ2-2; TRBD2 might be the D (6 bases). The CDR3 is made up of 17 amino acids. CDR1 SGHRS and CDR2 YFSETQ come from the germline V gene. V dropped 4 bases and J dropped 0 bases, with 16 bases sitting between them. CDR3 bases: TGCGCCAGCAGCCTGGAGGGACTGGGGACGAACACCGGGGAGCTGTTTTTT. This gives the protein CASSLEGLGTNTGELFF.

This sequence joins TRBV2 and TRBJ1-3; D might be TRBD1 (5 bases). V was cut by 5 bases and J by 0 bases, with 17 bases left in between. Germline V CDR1 and CDR2: SNHLY, FYNNEI. The CDR3 is 17 residues long. The CDR3 DNA is TGTGCCAGCAGTTCGTCGCCGGGACTGGACTCTGGAAACACCATATATTTT. Its protein product is CASSSSPGLDSGNTIYF.

This chain links TRBV7-2 with TRBJ1-2; 8 bases fit TRBD1. The CDR3 totals 15 residues. Trimming removed 5 bases from V and 2 bases from J; junction bases left unmatched: 7. CDR1 and CDR2 from the germline V gene are SGHTA and FQGNSA. As DNA, the CDR3 is TGTGCCAGCAGCGGGGGGACAGGCCGAAACTATGGCTACACCTTC. Translating gives CASSGGTGRNYGYTF.

This clone was seen once. This chain joins TRBV5-4 and TRBJ2-5; no firm D call. Germline V CDR1 and CDR2: SGHNT, YYREEE (reference sequence). Trimming removed 0 bases from V and 6 bases from J, with 18 bases in between. This CDR3 is 16 amino acids long. The CDR3 loop is CASSLGTSSIYKTQYF. The CDR3 nucleotides are TGTGCCAGCAGCTTGGGTACCTCCTCTATTTATAAGACCCAGTACTTC.

This chain connects TRBV18 to TRBJ2-1; a weak D match, TRBD2 (7 bases). Germline V gene sequence: CDR1 KGHSH, CDR2 LQKENI. V was clipped by 0 bases and J by 7 bases, with 19 bases between them. The CDR3 runs 17 residues. Written as DNA, the CDR3 is TGTGCCAGCTCACCACCGAACCGGGGGGCCTTGGGGAATGAGCAGTTCTTC. Its translation: CASSPPNRGALGNEQFF. The entire variable domain, with the rest obtained from reference TRBV18 and TRBJ2-1, is as follows: NAGVMQNPRHLVRRRGQEARLRCSPMKGHSHVYWYRQLPEEGLKFMVYLQKENIIDESGMPKERFSAEFPKEGPSILRIQQVVRGDSAAYFCASSPPNRGALGNEQFFGPGTRLTVL.